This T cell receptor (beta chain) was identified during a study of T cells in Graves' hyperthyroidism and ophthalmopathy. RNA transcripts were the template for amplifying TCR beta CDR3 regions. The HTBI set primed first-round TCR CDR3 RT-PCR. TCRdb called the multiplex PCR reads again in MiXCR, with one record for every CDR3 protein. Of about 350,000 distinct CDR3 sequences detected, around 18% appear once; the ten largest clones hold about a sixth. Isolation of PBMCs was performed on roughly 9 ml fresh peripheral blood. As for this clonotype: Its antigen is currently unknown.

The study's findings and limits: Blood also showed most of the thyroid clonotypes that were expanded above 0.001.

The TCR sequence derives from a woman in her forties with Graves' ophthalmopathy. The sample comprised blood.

This CDR3 is CASSWGDDGYTF. The CDR3 nucleotides are TGTGCCAGCAGTTGGGGTGACGATGGCTACACCTTC. The chain carries TRBV6-5 and TRBJ1-2; D gene ambiguous. Germline loops: CDR1 MNHEY, CDR2 SVGAGI. V lost 4 bases and J 6 bases, leaving 9 bases between the germline ends. This CDR3 is 12 amino acids long.